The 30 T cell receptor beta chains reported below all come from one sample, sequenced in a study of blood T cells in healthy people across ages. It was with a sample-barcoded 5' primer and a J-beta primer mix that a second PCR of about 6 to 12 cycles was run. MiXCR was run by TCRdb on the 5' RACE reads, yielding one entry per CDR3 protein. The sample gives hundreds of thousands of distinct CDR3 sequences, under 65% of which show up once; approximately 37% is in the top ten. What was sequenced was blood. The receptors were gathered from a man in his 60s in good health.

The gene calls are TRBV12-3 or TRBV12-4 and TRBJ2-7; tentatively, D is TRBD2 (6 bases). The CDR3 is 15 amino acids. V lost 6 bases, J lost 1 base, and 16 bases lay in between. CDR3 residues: CASSDPGTGSYEQYF. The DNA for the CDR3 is TGTGCCAGCAGCGACCCCGGGACTGGGTCCTACGAGCAGTACTTC.

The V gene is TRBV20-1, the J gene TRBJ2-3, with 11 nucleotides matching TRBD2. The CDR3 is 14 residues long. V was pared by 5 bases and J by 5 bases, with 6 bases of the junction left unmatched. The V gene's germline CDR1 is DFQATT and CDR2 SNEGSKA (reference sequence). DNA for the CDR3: TGCAGTGCTCATCTAGCGGGGGGCGTAGATACGCAGTATTTT. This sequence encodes CSAHLAGGVDTQYF.

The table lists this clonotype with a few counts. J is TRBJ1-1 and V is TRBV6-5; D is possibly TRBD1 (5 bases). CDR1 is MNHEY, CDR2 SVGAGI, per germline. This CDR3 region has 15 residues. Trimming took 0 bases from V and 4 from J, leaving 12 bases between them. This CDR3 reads CASSYSGGRGTEAFF. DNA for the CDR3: TGTGCCAGCAGTTACTCGGGGGGGAGAGGCACTGAAGCTTTCTTT.

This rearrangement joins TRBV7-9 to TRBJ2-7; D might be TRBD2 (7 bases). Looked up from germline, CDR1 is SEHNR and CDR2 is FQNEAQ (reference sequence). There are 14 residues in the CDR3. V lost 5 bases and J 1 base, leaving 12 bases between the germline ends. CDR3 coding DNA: TGTGCCAGCAGCAGAGGGGGGGAGTCCTACGAGCAGTACTTC. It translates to CASSRGGESYEQYF.

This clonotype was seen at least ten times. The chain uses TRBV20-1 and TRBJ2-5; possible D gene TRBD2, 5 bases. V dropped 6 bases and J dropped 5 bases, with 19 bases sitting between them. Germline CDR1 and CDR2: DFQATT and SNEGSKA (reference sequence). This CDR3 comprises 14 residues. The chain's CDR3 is CSAEGGRWKETQYF. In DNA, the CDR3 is TGCAGTGCCGAGGGCGGCCGGTGGAAGGAGACCCAGTACTTC.

The CDR3 loop is CASRRDSPGETQYF. The CDR3 nucleotides read TGTGCCAGCAGAAGGGACAGCCCGGGAGAGACCCAGTACTTC. The chain uses TRBV12-3 or TRBV12-4 and TRBJ2-5, with 7 nucleotides matching TRBD1. V trimming: 6 bases; J trimming: 4 bases; junction bases outside the gene matches: 8. The CDR3 sequence is 14 residues long.

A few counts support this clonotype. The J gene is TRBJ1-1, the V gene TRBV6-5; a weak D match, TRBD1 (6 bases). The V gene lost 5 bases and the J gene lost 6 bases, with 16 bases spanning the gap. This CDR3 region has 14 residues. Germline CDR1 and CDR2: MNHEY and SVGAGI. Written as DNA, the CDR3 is TGTGCCAGCAGTGCCTACAGGGTAAAGGCTGAAGCTTTCTTT. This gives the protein CASSAYRVKAEAFF.

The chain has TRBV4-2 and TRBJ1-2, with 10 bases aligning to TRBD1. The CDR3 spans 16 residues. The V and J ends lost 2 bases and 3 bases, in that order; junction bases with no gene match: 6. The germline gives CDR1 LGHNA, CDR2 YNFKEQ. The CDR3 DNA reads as TGTGCCAGCAGCCAATCGGCCGGGACAGGGGACTATGGCTACACCTTC. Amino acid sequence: CASSQSAGTGDYGYTF.

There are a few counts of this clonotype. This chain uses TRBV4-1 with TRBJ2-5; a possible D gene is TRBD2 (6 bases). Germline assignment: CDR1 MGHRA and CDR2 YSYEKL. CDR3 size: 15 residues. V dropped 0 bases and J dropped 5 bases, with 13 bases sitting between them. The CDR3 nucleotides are TGCGCCAGCAGCCAAGACGGTGGGGGGTTGGAGACCCAGTACTTC. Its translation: CASSQDGGGLETQYF.

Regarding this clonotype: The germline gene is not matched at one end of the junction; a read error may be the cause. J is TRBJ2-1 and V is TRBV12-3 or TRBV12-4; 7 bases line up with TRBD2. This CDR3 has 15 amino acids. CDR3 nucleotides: TGTGCCGGCAGTTTAGGAGCGGGGATGCATAATGAGCAGTTCTTC. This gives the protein CAGSLGAGMHNEQFF.

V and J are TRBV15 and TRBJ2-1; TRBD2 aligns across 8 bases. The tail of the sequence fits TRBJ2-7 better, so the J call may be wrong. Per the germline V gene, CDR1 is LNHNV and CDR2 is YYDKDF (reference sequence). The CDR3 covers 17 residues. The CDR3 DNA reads TGTGCCACCAGCAGAGATCATGGCGGGGGGCCCTACAATGAGCAGTACTTC. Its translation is CATSRDHGGGPYNEQYF.

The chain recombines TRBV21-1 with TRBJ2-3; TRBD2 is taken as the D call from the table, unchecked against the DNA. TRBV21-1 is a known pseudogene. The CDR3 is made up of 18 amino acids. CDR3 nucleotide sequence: TGTGCCAGCAGCAAAGCGTTCCCTAGCGGGGGGTTCACAGATACGCAGTATTTT. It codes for CASSKAFPSGGFTDTQYF.

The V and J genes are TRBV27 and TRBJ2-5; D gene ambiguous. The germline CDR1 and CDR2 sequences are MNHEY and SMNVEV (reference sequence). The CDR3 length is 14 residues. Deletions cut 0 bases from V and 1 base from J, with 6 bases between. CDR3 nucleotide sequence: TGTGCCAGCAGTTTATCACCAGTCCAAGAGACCCAGTACTTC. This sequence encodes CASSLSPVQETQYF.

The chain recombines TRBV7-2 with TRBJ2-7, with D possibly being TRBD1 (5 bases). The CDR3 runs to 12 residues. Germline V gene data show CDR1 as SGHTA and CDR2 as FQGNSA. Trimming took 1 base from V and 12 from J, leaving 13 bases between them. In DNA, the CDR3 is TGTGCCAGCAGCTTAGTAGGGGCCGTGCCGTACTTC. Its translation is CASSLVGAVPYF.

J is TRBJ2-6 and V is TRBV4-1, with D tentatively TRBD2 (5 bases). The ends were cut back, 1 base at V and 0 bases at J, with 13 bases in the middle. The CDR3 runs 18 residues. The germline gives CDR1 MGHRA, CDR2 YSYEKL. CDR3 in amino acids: CASSQGFGVRSGANVLTF. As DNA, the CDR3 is TGCGCCAGCAGCCAAGGATTCGGGGTTCGCTCTGGGGCCAACGTCCTGACTTTC.

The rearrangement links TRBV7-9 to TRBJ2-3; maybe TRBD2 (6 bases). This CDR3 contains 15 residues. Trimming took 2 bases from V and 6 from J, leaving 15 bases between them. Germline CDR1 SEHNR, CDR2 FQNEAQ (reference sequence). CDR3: CASSLRPLAVDTQYF. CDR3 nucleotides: TGTGCCAGCAGCTTACGTCCCTTAGCGGTTGATACGCAGTATTTT.

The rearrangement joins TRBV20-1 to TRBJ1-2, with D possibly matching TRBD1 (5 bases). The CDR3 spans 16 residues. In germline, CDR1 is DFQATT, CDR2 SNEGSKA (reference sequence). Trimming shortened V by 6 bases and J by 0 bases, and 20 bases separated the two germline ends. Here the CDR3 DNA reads TGCAGTGCCCCGCGCGGCGGGGGTCAGGCTAACTATGGCTACACCTTC. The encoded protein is CSAPRGGGQANYGYTF.

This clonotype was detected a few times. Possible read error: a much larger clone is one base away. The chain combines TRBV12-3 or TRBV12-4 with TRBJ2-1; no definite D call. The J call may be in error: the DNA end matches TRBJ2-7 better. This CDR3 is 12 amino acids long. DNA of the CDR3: TGTGCCAGCAGTTTCTCGGGCAATGAGCAGTACTTC. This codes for CASSFSGNEQYF.

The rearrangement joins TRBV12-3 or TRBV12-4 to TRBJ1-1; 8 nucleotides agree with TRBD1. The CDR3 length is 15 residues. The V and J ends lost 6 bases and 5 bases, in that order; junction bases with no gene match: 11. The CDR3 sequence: CASRGDRTRGTEAFF. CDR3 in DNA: TGTGCCAGCAGGGGGGACAGGACGCGGGGGACTGAAGCTTTCTTT.

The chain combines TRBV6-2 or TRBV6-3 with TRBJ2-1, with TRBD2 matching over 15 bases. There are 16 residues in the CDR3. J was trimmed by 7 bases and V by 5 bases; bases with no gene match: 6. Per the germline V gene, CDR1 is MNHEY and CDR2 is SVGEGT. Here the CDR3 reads CASSTRTSGGENEQFF. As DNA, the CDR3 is TGTGCCAGCAGTACGCGGACTAGCGGGGGGGAAAATGAGCAGTTCTTC.

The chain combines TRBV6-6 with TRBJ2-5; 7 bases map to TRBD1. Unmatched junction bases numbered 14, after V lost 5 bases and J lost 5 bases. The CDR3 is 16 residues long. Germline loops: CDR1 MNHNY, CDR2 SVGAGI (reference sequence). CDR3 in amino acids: CASSPDRDPRGETQYF. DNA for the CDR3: TGTGCCAGCAGTCCTGACCGGGACCCCAGGGGGGAGACCCAGTACTTC.

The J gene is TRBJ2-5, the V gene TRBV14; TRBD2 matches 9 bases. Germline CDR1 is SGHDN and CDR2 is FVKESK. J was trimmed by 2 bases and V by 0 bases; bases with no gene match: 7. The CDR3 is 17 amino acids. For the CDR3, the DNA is TGTGCCAGCAGCCAAGATTGGGCTAGCGGGAATCAAGAGACCCAGTACTTC. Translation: CASSQDWASGNQETQYF.

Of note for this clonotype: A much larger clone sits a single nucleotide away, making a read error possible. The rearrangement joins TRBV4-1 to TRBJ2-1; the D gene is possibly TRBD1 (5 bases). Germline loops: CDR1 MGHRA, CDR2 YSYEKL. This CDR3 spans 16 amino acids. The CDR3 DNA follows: TGCGCCGGCAGCCAAGATAGGGGCTCTTCCTACAATGAGCAGTTCTTC. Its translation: CAGSQDRGSSYNEQFF.

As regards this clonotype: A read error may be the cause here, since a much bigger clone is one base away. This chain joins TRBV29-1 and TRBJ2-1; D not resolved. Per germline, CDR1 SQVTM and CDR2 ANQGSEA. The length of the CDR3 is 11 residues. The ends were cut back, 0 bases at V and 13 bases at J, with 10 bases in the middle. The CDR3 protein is CSVEDRETQFF. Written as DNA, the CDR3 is TGCAGCGTTGAAGATCGAGAGACCCAGTTCTTC.

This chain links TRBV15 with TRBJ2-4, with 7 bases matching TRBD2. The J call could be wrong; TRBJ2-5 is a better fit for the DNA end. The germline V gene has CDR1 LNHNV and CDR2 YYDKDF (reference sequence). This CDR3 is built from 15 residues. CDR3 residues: CATSRDIGEGETQYF. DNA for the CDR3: TGTGCCACCAGCAGAGATATCGGGGAGGGGGAGACCCAGTACTTC.

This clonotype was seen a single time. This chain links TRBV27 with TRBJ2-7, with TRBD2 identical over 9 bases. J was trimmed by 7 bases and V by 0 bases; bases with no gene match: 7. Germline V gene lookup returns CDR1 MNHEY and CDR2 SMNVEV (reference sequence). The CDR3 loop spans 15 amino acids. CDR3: CASSLSAGGLYEQYF. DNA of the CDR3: TGTGCCAGCAGTTTATCCGCGGGGGGGCTCTATGAGCAGTACTTC.

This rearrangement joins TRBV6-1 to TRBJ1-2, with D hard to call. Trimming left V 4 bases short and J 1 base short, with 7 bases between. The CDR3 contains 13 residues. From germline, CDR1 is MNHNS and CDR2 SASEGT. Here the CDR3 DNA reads TGTGCCAGCAGTGCGTACATTAACTATGGCTACACCTTC. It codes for CASSAYINYGYTF.

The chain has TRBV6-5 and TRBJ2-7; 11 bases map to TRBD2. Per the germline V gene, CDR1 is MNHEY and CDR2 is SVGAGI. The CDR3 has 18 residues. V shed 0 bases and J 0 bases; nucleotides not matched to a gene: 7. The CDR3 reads CASSYSGLAGGPSYEQYF. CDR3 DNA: TGTGCCAGCAGTTACTCAGGCCTAGCGGGGGGCCCCTCCTACGAGCAGTACTTC.

The CDR3 bases are TGTGCCAGCAGCTTAGGAGGCCCGGGGGCCGATACGCAGTATTTT. As protein: CASSLGGPGADTQYF. The chain carries TRBV7-2 and TRBJ2-3; TRBD1 or TRBD2 may be the D gene (6 bases each). The CDR3 is made up of 15 amino acids. CDR1 is SGHTA and CDR2 is FQGNSA in the germline V gene. Trimming pared 1 base from V and 6 bases from J, leaving 14 bases between.

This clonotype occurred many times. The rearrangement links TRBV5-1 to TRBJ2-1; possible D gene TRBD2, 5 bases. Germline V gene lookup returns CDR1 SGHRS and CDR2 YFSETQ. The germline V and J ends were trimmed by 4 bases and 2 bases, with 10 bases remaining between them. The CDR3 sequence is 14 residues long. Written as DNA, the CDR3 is TGCGCCAGCAGCATGGACGGGACCTACAATGAGCAGTTCTTC. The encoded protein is CASSMDGTYNEQFF.